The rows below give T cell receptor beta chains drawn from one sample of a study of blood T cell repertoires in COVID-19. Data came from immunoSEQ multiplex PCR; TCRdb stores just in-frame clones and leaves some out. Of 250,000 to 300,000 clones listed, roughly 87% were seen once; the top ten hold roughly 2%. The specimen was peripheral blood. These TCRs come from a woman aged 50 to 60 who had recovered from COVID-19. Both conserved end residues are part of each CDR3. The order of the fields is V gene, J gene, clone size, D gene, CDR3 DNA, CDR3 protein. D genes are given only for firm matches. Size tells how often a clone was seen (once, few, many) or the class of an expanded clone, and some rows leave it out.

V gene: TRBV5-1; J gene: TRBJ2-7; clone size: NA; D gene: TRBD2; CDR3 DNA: TGCGCCAGCAGCGCGGGGGGCTGGGGTTACGAGCAGTACTTC; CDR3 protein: CASSAGGWGYEQYF
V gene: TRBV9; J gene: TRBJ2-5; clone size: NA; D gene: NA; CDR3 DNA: TGTGCCAGCAGCGGAGATGGTGGGACCCAGTACTTC; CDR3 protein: CASSGDGGTQYF
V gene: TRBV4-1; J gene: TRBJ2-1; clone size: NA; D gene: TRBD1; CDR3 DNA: TGCGCCAGCAGCGGACAGGGGATCGGTGAGCAGTTCTTC; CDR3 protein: CASSGQGIGEQFF
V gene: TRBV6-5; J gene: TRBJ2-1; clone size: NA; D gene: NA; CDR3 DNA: TGTGCCAGCAGTTATAGAAATGAGCAGTTCTTC; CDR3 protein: CASSYRNEQFF
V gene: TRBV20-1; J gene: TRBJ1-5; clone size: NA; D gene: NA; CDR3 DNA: TGCAGTGCTAGTTCTGAGGTCGGCCGTCGGAGCAATCAGCCCCAGCATTTT; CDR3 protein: CSASSEVGRRSNQPQHF
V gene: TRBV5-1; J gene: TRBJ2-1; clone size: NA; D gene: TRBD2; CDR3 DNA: TGCGCCAGCAGCTTCCGGGCTAGCGGGAGGGTAGAGCAGTTCTTC; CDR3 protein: CASSFRASGRVEQFF
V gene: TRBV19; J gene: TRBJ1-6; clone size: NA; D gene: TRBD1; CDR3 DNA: TGTGCCAGTAATTCCTTACTCCGGGACAGGGGGGTTGAATCACCCCTCCACTTT; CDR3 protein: CASNSLLRDRGVESPLHF
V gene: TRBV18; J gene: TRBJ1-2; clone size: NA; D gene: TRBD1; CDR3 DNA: TGTGCCAGCTCCGGGACAGGGGGCCGCAATGGCTACACCTTC; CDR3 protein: CASSGTGGRNGYTF
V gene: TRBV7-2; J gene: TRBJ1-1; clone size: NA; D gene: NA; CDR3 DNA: TGTGCCAGCAGCCCCCGGACAGAAGCTGAAGCTTTCTTT; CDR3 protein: CASSPRTEAEAFF
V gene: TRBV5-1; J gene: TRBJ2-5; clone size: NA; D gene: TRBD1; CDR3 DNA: TGCGCCAGCAGCTTGGCGACAGGGGGGGAGACCCAGTACTTC; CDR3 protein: CASSLATGGETQYF
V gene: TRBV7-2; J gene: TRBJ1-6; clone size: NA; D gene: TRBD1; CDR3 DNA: TGTGCCAGCAGCCCCACAGGGGATTCACCCCTCCACTTT; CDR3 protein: CASSPTGDSPLHF
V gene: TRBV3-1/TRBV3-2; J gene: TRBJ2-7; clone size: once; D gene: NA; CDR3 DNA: TGTGCCAGCAGCCAAGATCGGAGCGGCGAGCAGTACTTC; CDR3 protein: CASSQDRSGEQYF
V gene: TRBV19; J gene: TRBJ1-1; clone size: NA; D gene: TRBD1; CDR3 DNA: TGTGCCAGTTTTCAGGGGGCTGGGAACACTGAAGCTTTCTTT; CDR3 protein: CASFQGAGNTEAFF
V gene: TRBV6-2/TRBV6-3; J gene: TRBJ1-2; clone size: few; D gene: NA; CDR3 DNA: TGTGCCAGCAGTGACGGGACTGTCTATGGCTACACCTTC; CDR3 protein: CASSDGTVYGYTF
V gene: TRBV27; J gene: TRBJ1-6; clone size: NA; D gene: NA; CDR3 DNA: TGTGCCAGCAGTTTGGCCGCCAATTCACCCCTCCACTTT; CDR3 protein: CASSLAANSPLHF
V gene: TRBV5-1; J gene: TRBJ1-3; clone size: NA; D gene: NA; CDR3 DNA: TGCGCCAGCAGCTTGGAGGCAGGGATCTCTGGAAACACCATATATTTT; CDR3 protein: CASSLEAGISGNTIYF
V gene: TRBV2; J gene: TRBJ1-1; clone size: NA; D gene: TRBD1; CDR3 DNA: TGTGCCAGCAGTACCCTCGAGGGCAGGGGGGCTTTCTTT; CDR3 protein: CASSTLEGRGAFF
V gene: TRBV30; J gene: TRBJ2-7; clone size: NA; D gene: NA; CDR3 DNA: TGTGCCTGGAGGCCTCCCGGGTCTTACCTGGGCGAGCAGTACTTC; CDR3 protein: CAWRPPGSYLGEQYF
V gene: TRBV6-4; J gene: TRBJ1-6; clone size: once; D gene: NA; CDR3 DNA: TGTGCCAGCAGCCCTAACGCGGGTATCTCACCCCTCCACTTT; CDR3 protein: CASSPNAGISPLHF
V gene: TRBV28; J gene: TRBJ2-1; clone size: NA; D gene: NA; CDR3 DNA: TGTGCCAGCAGTTCGGGACGGGGACAAAGTGAGCAGTTCTTC; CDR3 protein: CASSSGRGQSEQFF
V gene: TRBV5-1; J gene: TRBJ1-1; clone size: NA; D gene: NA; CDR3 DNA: TGCGCCAGCAGCTTCGGACGTTATGAGGGTGAAGCTTTCTTT; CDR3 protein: CASSFGRYEGEAFF
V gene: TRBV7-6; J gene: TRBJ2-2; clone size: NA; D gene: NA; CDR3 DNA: TGTGCCAGCAGCTTCGGCCAGGGTAGGACCGGGGAGCTGTTTTTT; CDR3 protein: CASSFGQGRTGELFF
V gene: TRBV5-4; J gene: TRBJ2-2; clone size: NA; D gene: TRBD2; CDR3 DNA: TGTGCCAGCAGCGGAGCGGGGGGGCGGAACACCGGGGAGCTGTTTTTT; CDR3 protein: CASSGAGGRNTGELFF
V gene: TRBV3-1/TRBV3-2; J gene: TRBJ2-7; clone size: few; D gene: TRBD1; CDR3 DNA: TGTGCCAGCAGCCATTGGGACAGGGGATACGAGCAGTACTTC; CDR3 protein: CASSHWDRGYEQYF
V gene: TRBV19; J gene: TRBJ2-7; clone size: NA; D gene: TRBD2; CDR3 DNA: TGTGCCAGTAGTATCAGGAGACTAGCGGGTTACGAGCAGTACTTC; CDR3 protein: CASSIRRLAGYEQYF
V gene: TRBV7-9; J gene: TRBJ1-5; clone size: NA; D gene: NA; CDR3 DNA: TGTGCCAGCAGCTTCAAAAATCAGCCCCAGCATTTT; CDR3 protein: CASSFKNQPQHF
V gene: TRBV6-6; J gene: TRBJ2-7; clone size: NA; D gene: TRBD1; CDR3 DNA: TGTGCCAGCAGTCACCCCCGACAGGGAATCTACGAGCAGTACTTC; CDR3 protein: CASSHPRQGIYEQYF
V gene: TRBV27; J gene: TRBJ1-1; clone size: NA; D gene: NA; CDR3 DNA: TGTGCCAGCAGTTTAGGACGGGGGGCGAACACTGAAGCTTTCTTT; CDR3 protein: CASSLGRGANTEAFF
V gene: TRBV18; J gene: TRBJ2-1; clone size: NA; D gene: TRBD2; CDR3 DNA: TGTGCCAGCTCACTCCACACGGGAGGAGCCTACAATGAGCAGTTCTTC; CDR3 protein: CASSLHTGGAYNEQFF
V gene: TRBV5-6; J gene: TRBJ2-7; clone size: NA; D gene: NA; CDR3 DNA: TGTGCCAGCAGCGGGACAAAATGGTACGAGCAGTACTTC; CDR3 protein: CASSGTKWYEQYF
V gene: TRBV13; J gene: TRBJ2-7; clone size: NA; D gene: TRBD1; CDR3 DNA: TGTGCCAGCAGCCCTTGGGGAGACAGGGTTGAACCCTACGAGCAGTACTTC; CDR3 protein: CASSPWGDRVEPYEQYF
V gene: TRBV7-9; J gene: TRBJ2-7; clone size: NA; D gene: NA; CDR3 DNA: TGTGCCAGCAGCTTAGGGAACGGGGACGAGCAGTACTTC; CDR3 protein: CASSLGNGDEQYF
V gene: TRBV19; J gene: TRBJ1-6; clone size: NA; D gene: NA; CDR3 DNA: TGTGCCAGTAGTAACACGGGACTGTTACTCCACTTT; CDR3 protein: CASSNTGLLLHF
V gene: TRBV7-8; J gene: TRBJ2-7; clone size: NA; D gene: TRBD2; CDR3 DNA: TGTGCCAGCAGCCTAGGGATTGGTCGGCTAGCGGGGGGCTACGAGCAGTACTTC; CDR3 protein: CASSLGIGRLAGGYEQYF
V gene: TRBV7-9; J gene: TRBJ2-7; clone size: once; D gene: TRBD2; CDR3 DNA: TGTGCCAGCAGCTTAGGGGTCGGAGCGGGGGGTTTGAGCTCCTACGAGCAGTACTTC; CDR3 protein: CASSLGVGAGGLSSYEQYF
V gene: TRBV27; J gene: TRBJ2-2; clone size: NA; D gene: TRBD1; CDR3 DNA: TGTGCCAGCAGTTTCCGGGACAGGGGAGGGACCGGGGAGCTGTTTTTT; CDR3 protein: CASSFRDRGGTGELFF
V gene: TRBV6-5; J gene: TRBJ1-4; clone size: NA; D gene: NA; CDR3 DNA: TGTGCCAGCAATAGACAGGTTAATGAAAAACTGTTTTTT; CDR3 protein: CASNRQVNEKLFF
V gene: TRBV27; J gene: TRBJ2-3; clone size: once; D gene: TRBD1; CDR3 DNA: TGTGCCAGCAGTCCCACGACAGGGGCGTATGTTGATACGCAGTATTTT; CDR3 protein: CASSPTTGAYVDTQYF
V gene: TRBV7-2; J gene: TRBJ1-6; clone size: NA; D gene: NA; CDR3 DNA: TGTGCCAGCAGCTTAGTTGGAGTAAGCTCCTATAATTCACCCCTCCACTTT; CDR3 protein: CASSLVGVSSYNSPLHF
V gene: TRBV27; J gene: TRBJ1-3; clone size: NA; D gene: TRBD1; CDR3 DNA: TGTGCCAGCAGTCCGAAGCCCCCCCGAGGCGGGACAGCTGGAAACACCATATATTTT; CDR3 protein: CASSPKPPRGGTAGNTIYF
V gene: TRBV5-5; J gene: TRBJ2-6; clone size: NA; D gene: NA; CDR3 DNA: TGTGCCAGCAGCTTAACAAATAGGGCCAACGTCCTGACTTTC; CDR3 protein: CASSLTNRANVLTF
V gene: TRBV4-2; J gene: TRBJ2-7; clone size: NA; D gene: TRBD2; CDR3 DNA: TGTGCCAGCAGCCAAGAAGGGCTAGCGGGAGGATCCTACGAGCAGTACTTC; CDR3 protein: CASSQEGLAGGSYEQYF
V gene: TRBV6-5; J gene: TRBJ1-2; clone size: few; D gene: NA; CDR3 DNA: TGTGCCAGCATGAGTTGCAGGTCTTCCCGGTTGTGCTACACCTTC; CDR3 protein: CASMSCRSSRLCYTF
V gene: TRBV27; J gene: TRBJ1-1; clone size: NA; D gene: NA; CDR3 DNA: TGTGCCAGCAGTTTCGGCAGGGCCAATGAAGCTTTCTTT; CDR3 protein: CASSFGRANEAFF
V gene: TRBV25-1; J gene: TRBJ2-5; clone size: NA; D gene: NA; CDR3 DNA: TGTGCCAGCAGTGAATGGCGGCTGATGCAAGAGACCCAGTACTTC; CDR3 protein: CASSEWRLMQETQYF